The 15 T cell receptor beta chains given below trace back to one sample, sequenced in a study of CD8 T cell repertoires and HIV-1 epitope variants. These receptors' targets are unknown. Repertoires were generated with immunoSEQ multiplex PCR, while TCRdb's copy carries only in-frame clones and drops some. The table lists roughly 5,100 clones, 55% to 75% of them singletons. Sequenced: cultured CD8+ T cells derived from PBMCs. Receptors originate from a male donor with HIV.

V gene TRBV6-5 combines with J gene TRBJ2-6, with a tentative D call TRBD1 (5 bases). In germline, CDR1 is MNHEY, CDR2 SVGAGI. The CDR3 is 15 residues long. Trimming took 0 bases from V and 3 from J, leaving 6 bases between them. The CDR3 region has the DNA TGTGCCAGCAGTTACTCAGGGGTTGGGGCCAACGTCCTGACTTTC. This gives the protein CASSYSGVGANVLTF.

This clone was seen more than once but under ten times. Written as DNA, the CDR3 is TGTGCCAGCGTTGGGCCGGCCTACGAGCAGTACTTC. It yields the protein CASVGPAYEQYF. The rearrangement uses TRBV6-5 and TRBJ2-7, with D hard to call. Germline V gives CDR1 MNHEY, CDR2 SVGAGI. Trimming took 8 bases from V and 2 from J, leaving 10 bases between them. The CDR3 has 12 amino acids.

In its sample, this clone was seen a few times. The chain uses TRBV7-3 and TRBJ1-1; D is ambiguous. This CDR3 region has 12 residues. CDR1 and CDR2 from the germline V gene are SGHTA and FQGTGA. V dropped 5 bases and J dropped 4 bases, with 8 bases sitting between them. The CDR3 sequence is CASSLPFTEAFF. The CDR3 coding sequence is TGTGCCAGCAGCCTACCGTTCACTGAAGCTTTCTTT.

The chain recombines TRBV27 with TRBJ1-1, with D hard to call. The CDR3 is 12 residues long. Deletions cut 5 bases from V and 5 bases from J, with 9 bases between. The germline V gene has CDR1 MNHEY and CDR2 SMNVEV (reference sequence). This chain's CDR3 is CASSRPGTEAFF. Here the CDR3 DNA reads TGTGCCAGCAGTCGCCCTGGTACTGAAGCTTTCTTT.

The CDR3 here is CARSLGLPMGSGINEKLFF. Written as DNA, the CDR3 is TGTGCCAGAAGCTTGGGACTCCCCATGGGGTCAGGGATTAATGAAAAACTGTTTTTT. The chain employs TRBV5-3 and TRBJ1-4, with a weak D call TRBD1 (5 bases). TRBV5-3 is placed among ORFs of uncertain function. The germline V and J ends were trimmed by 0 bases and 4 bases, with 22 bases remaining between them. The CDR3 loop spans 19 amino acids.

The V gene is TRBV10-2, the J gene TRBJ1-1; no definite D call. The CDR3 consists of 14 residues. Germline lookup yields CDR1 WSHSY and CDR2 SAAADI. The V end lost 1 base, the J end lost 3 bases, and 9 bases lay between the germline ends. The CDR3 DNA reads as TGCGCCAGCAGTGAGTTGGAACTTTACACTGAAGCTTTCTTT. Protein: CASSELELYTEAFF.

CDR3 coding DNA: TGTGCCAGCAGCTTCACAGATACGCAGTATTTT. It translates to CASSFTDTQYF. The chain uses TRBV13 and TRBJ2-3, with D uncertain. Looked up from germline, CDR1 is PRHDT and CDR2 is FYEKMQ (reference sequence). The V end lost 3 bases, the J end lost 2 bases, and 0 bases lay between the germline ends. The CDR3 has 11 amino acids.

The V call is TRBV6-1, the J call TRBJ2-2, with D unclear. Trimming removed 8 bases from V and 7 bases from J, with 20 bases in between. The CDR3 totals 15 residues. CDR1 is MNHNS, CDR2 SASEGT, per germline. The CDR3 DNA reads TGTGCCAGCGACGCCGGTAGCTGGGTGGGCGGGGAGCTGTTTTTT. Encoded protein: CASDAGSWVGGELFF.

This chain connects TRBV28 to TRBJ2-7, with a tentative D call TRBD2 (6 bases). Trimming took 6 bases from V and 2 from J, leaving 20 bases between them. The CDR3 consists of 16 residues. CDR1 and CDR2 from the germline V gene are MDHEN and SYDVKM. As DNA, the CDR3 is TGTGCCAGCAGCTTAACCTCAGGGACTTTCGCCTACGAGCAGTACTTC. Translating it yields CASSLTSGTFAYEQYF. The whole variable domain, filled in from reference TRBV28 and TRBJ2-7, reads DVKVTQSSRYLVKRTGEKVFLECVQDMDHENMFWYRQDPGLGLRLIYFSYDVKMKEKGDIPEGYSVSREKKERFSLILESASTNQTSMYLCASSLTSGTFAYEQYFGPGTRLTVT.

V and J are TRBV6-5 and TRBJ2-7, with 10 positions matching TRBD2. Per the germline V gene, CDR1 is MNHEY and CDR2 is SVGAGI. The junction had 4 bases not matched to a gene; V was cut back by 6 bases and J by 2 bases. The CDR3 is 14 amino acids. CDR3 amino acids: CASRDGTSAYEQYF. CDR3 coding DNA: TGTGCCAGCAGGGATGGGACTAGCGCCTACGAGCAGTACTTC.

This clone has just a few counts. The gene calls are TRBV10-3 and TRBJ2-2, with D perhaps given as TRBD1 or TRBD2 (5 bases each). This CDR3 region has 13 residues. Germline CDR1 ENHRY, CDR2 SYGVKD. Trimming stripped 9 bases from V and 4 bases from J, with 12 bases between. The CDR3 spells CAMGTAGTGELFF. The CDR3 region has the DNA TGTGCCATGGGGACGGCGGGCACCGGGGAGCTGTTTTTT.

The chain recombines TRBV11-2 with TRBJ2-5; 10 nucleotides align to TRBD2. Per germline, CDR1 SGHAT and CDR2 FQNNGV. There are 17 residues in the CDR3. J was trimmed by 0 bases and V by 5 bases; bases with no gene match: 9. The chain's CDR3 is CASSPAASGGYQETQYF. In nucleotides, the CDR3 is TGTGCCAGCAGCCCAGCGGCTAGCGGGGGATACCAAGAGACCCAGTACTTC.

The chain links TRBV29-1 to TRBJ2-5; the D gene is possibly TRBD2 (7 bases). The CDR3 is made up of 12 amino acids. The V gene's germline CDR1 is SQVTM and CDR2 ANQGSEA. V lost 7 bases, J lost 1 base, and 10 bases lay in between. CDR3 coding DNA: TGCAGCGCGGGGGGCAGCCAAGAGACCCAGTACTTC. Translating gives CSAGGSQETQYF.

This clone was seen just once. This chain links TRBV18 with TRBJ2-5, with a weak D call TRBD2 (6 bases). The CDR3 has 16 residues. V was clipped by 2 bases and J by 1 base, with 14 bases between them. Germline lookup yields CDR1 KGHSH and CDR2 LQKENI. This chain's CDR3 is CASSPNGVGLQETQYF. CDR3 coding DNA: TGTGCCAGCTCACCAAACGGGGTGGGACTCCAAGAGACCCAGTACTTC.

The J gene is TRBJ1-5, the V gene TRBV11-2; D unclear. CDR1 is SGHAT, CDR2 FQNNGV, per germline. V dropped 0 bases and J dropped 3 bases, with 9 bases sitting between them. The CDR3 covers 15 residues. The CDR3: CASSLDRQVNQPQHF. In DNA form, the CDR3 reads TGTGCCAGCAGCTTAGATCGGCAAGTCAATCAGCCCCAGCATTTT. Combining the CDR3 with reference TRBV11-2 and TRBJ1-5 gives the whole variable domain EAGVAQSPRYKIIEKRQSVAFWCNPISGHATLYWYQQILGQGPKLLIQFQNNGVVDDSQLPKDRFSAERLKGVDSTLKIQPAKLEDSAVYLCASSLDRQVNQPQHFGDGTRLSIL.